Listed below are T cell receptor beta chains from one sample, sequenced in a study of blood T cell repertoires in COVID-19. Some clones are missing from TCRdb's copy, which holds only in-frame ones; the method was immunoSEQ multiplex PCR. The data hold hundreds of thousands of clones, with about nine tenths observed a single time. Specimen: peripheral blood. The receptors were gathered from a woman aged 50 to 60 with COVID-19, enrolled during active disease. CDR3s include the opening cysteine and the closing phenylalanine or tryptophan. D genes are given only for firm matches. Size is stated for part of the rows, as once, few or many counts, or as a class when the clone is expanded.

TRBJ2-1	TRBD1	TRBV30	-	TGTGCCTGGAGTACTCGACAGGGTTTCTGGAATGAGCAGTTCTTC	CAWSTRQGFWNEQFF
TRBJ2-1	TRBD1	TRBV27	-	TGTGCCAGCAGTGTATCCGGGACAGGGTCCTACAATGAGCAGTTCTTC	CASSVSGTGSYNEQFF
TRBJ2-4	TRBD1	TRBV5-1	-	TGCGCCAGCAGCTTGCGGGACAGAAACATTCAGTACTTC	CASSLRDRNIQYF
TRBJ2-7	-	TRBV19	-	TGTGCCAGTACCTCTGGGAGCGAAAGCTCCTACGAGCAGTACTTC	CASTSGSESSYEQYF
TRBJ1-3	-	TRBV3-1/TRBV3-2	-	TGTGCCAGCAGCCAAGATATTTTTAACAGTTACTCTGGAAACACCATATATTTT	CASSQDIFNSYSGNTIYF
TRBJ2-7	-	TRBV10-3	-	TGTGCCATCAGTGAGTCGATGGGGGCCGGCGAGCAGTACTTC	CAISESMGAGEQYF
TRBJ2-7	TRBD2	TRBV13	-	TGTGCCAGCAGCCTTGGACTAGCGAAGGACTCCGAGCAGTACTTC	CASSLGLAKDSEQYF
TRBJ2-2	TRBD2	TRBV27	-	TGTGCCAGCAGTTCCGGGGGGGCGGGAGTCTCCGGGGAGCTGTTTTTT	CASSSGGAGVSGELFF
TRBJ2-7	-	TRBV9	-	TGTGCCAGCAGCGTAGGTCCGGCGGAAACCTACGAGCAGTACTTC	CASSVGPAETYEQYF
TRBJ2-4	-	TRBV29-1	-	TGCAGCGCTTGGGAGGAAGGTACCAAAAACATTCAGTACTTC	CSAWEEGTKNIQYF
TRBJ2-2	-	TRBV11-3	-	TGTGCCAGCAGCTTTGGGGGGACGAACACCGGGGAGCTGTTTTTT	CASSFGGTNTGELFF
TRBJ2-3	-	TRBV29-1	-	TGCAGCGTTGGGGGGTCAAGGGGAGGAGATACGCAGTATTTT	CSVGGSRGGDTQYF
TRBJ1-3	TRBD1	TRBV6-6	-	TGTGCCAGCAGTTCACAGGGGTCTGGAAACACCATATATTTT	CASSSQGSGNTIYF
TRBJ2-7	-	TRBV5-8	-	TGTGCCAGCAGCTTTAGTGGGGGCTGGGAGCAGTACTTC	CASSFSGGWEQYF
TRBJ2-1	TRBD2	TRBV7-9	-	TGTGCCAGCAGCCTTTTGGAGGGAGGGCCGTACAATGAGCAGTTCTTC	CASSLLEGGPYNEQFF
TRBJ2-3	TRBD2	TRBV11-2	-	TGTGCCAGCAGCTCTTATAACAGCGGGAGGGGAACAGATACGCAGTATTTT	CASSSYNSGRGTDTQYF
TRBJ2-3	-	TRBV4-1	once	TGCGCCAGCAGCCGGCGGCGGACGCAGTATTTT	CASSRRRTQYF
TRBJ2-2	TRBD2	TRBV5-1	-	TGCGCCAGCAGCTTCCTTGGACTAGCGGGAGGGGCCGGGGAGCTGTTTTTT	CASSFLGLAGGAGELFF
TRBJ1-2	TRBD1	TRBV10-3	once	TGTGCCATCAGTGATATTAGTAGAGGGGGCGACTATGGCTACACCTTC	CAISDISRGGDYGYTF
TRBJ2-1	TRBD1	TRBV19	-	TGTGCCAGTAGTAATAACCGGGACAGGGTGAATGAGCAGTTCTTC	CASSNNRDRVNEQFF
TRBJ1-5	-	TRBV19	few	TGTGCCAGTAGTGTACAGGGCCTTGGGCAGCCCCAGCATTTT	CASSVQGLGQPQHF
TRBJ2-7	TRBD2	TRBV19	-	TGTGCCAGTAGTAAACTAGCGGGAGGGCCGGACGAGCAGTACTTC	CASSKLAGGPDEQYF
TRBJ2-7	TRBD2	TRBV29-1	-	TGCAGCGGCCCTGAATTGGGACTAGCGGGAAACTACTCCTACGAGCAGTACTTC	CSGPELGLAGNYSYEQYF
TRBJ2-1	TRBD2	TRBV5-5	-	TGTGCCAGCAGCTTAATCAGCGGGAGGGATGAGCAGTTCTTC	CASSLISGRDEQFF
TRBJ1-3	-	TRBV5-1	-	TGCGCCAGCAGTCCCGACAGGCCGGCTGGAAACACCATATATTTT	CASSPDRPAGNTIYF
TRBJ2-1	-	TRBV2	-	TGTGCCAGCAGTATAAATGAGCAGTTCTTC	CASSINEQFF
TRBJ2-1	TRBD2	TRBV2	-	TGTGCCAGCAGTGAAACGGGGTGGACTAGCGGGAGGAAGGAAAACAATGAGCAGTTCTTC	CASSETGWTSGRKENNEQFF
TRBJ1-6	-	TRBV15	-	TGTGCCACCAGCAGAGACACTCGGGATTCACCCCTCCACTTT	CATSRDTRDSPLHF
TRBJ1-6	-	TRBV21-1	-	TGTGCCAGCAGCACCTCAGGGGTTTGGGATTCACCCCTCCACTTT	CASSTSGVWDSPLHF
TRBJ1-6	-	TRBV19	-	TGTGCCAGTAGTGCACTACCGGGACACTTTGATTCACCCCTCCACTTT	CASSALPGHFDSPLHF
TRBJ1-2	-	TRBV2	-	TGTGCCAGCAGGGGGTCGACAGGCCTGGCCGGCTACACCTTC	CASRGSTGLAGYTF
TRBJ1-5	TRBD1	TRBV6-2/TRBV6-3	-	TGTGCCAGCAGTTACTGGGCAGGGGGCGATTCCGATCAGCCCCAGCATTTT	CASSYWAGGDSDQPQHF
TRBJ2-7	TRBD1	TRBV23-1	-	TGCGCCAGCAGTCACTCCCGCGGCCGACAGGGGGAGTGGGTTTACGAGCAGTACTTC	CASSHSRGRQGEWVYEQYF
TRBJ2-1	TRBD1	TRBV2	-	TGTGCCAGGGACAGGGGGCTTTTGTCGTCGGAATACAATGAGCAGTTCTTC	CARDRGLLSSEYNEQFF
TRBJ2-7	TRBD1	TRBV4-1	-	TGCGCCAGCAGCCACTCCAAACAGGGGGCTAACGAGCAGTACTTC	CASSHSKQGANEQYF
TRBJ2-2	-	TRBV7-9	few	TGTGCCAGCAGCTTAACAGGGAATCCCCACGGGGAGCTGTTTTTT	CASSLTGNPHGELFF
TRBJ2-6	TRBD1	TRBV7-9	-	TGTGCCAGCAGCCAGGGACAGGGTGACGGGGCCAACGTCCTGACTTTC	CASSQGQGDGANVLTF
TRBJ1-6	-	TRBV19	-	TGTGCCAGTAGTTTCAATCCAGGGAGGGTTTCCTATAATTCACCCCTCCACTTT	CASSFNPGRVSYNSPLHF
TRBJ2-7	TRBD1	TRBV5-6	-	TGTGCCAGCAGCTTTTCCCCCACCCGGACAGGGTCCGACGAGCAGTACTTC	CASSFSPTRTGSDEQYF
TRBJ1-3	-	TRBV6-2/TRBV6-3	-	TGTGCCAGCAGCTCCGGACGGAGGTACCCTGGAAACACCATATATTTT	CASSSGRRYPGNTIYF
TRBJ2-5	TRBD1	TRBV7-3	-	TGTGCCAGCAGCTACCAGGGGGCGCGAGAGACCCAGTACTTC	CASSYQGARETQYF
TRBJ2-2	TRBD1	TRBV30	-	TGTGCCTGGAGTGTACGTATAGGGGGACAGGGGCGCAGTGCGAACACCGGGGAGCTGTTTTTT	CAWSVRIGGQGRSANTGELFF
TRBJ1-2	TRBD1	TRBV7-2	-	TGTGCCAGCAGCTCACCCGGACAGGGGAGGAACTATGGCTACACCTTC	CASSSPGQGRNYGYTF
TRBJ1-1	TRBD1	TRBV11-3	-	TGTGCCAGCAGCAAGACAGGGGGCAAGACTGAAGCTTTCTTT	CASSKTGGKTEAFF
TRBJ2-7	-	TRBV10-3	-	TGTGCCATCTCTCCAAATCCCGGTCCCCCCTACGAGCAGTACTTC	CAISPNPGPPYEQYF
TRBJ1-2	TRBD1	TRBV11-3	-	TGTGCCAGCAGCTCGACGACAGGGCAAATCTATGGCTACACCTTC	CASSSTTGQIYGYTF
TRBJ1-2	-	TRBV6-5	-	TGTGCCAGCAGGGGGAACACAGGGTTACATGGCTACACCTTC	CASRGNTGLHGYTF
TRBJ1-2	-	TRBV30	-	TGTGCCTGGAGTGTACTGTCGGGTGGCTACACCTTC	CAWSVLSGGYTF
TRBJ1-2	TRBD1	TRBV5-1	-	TGCGCCAGCAGGGGTCTCGGGGACAGAGGATCCTATGGCTACACCTTC	CASRGLGDRGSYGYTF
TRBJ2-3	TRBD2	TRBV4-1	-	TGCGCCAGCAGCCAAGGAGGCCCTAGCGGGAGCACAGATACGCAGTATTTT	CASSQGGPSGSTDTQYF
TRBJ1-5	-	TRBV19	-	TGTGCCAGTAGTATTATTTCAGGGTTGAGCAATCAGCCCCAGCATTTT	CASSIISGLSNQPQHF
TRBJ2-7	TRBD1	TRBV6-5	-	TGTGCCAGCAGTCGTATGGCGGACAGGGGCTACGAGCAGTACTTC	CASSRMADRGYEQYF
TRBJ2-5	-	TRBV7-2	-	TGTGCCAGCAGCTTAGACTTTAACGTTGTGGAGACCCAGTACTTC	CASSLDFNVVETQYF
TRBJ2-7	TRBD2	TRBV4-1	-	TGCGCCAGCAGCCAGCCTACTAGCGGGAGGGCCTCCTACGAGCAGTACTTC	CASSQPTSGRASYEQYF
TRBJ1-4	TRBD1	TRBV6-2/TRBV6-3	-	TGTGCCAGCAGTAACACACAGGGGATGTACGAAAAACTGTTTTTT	CASSNTQGMYEKLFF
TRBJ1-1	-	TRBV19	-	TGTGCCAGTAGTGTCAGGGTGGGGAACACTGAAGCTTTCTTT	CASSVRVGNTEAFF
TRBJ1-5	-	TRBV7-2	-	TGTGCCAGCAGCTTACATAGCAATCAGCCCCAGCATTTT	CASSLHSNQPQHF